The entry that follows covers one T cell receptor (beta chain) sequence. Per germline, CDR1 KGHDR and CDR2 SFDVKD. The CDR3 spans 12 residues. Trimming took 10 bases from V and 2 from J, leaving 8 bases between them. This specimen belongs to a study of blood T cell repertoires in COVID-19. On the study more broadly: Material from acute and convalescent COVID-19 was sourced from the United States, Italy and Spain. In each case, the material was cDNA or gDNA derived from T cells, B-cell-depleted T cells, or PBMCs.

Original processing methods: Estimated nucleated cell counts came from reference gene primer amplification. The method was immunoSEQ multiplex PCR; TCRdb's version includes in-frame clones alone and lacks a portion of them. V, J and clone size derive from that table, while D and trimming were established from the DNA sequence. Of approximately 290,000 clones listed, about nine tenths are singletons. Source material: peripheral blood. V gene TRBV24-1 combines with J gene TRBJ2-1, with D tentatively TRBD2 (6 bases). The receptor's source is a woman in her sixties or seventies with acute or convalescent COVID-19. The CDR3 DNA is TGTGCCACGGAGGGCCCCTACAATGAGCAGTTCTTC. Translated: CATEGPYNEQFF.